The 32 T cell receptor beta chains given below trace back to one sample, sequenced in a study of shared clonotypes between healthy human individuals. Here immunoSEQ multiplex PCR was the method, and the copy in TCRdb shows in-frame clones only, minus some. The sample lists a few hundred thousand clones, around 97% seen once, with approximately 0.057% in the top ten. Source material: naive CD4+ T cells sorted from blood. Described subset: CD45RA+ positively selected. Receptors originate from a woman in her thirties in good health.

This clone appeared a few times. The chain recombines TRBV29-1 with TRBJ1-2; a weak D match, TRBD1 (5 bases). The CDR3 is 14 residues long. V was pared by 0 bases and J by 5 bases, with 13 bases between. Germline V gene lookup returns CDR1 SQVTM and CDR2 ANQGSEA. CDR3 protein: CSVEDHGGKYGYTF. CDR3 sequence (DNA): TGCAGCGTTGAAGATCATGGGGGGAAGTATGGCTACACCTTC.

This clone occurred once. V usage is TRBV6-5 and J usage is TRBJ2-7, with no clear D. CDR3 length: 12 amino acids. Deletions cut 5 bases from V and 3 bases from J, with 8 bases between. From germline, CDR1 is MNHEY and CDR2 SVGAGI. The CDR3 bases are TGTGCCAGCAGTAACACGGTCTACGAGCAGTACTTC. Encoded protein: CASSNTVYEQYF.

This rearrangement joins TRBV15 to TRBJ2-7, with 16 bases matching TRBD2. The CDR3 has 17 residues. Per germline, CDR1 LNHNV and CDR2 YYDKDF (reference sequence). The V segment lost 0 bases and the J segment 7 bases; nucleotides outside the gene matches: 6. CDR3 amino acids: CATSRDTGTSGRGEQYF. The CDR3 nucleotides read TGTGCCACCAGCAGAGATACCGGGACTAGCGGGAGGGGGGAGCAGTACTTC.

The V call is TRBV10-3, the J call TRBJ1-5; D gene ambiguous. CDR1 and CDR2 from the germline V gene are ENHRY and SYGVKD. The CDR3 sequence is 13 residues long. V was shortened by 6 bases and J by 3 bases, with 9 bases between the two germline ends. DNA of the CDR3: TGTGCCATCAGCGACAATTACAATCAGCCCCAGCATTTT. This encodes CAISDNYNQPQHF.

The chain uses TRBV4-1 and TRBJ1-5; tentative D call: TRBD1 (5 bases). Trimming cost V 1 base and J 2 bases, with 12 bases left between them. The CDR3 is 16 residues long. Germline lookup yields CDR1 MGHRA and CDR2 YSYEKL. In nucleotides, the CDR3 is TGCGCCAGCAGCCAAGGGGGGACTTGGGGCAATCAGCCCCAGCATTTT. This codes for CASSQGGTWGNQPQHF.

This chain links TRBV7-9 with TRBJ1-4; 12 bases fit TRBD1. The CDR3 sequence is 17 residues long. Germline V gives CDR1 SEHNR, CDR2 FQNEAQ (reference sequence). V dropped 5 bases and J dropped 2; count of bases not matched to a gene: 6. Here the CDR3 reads CASSTRDRGPTNEKLFF. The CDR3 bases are TGTGCCAGCAGCACCCGGGACAGGGGGCCTACTAATGAAAAACTGTTTTTT.

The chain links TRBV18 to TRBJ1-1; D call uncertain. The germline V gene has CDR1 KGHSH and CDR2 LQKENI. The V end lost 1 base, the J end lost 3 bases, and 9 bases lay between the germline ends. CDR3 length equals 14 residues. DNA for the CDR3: TGTGCCAGCTCACCACTTCCCAGAGACACTGAAGCTTTCTTT. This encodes CASSPLPRDTEAFF.

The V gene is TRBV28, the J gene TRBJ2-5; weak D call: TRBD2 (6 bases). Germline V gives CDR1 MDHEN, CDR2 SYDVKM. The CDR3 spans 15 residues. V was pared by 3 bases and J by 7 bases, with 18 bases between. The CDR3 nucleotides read TGTGCCAGCAGTTTTGGCGGGACCGCTGGTAGGACCCAGTACTTC. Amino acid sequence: CASSFGGTAGRTQYF.

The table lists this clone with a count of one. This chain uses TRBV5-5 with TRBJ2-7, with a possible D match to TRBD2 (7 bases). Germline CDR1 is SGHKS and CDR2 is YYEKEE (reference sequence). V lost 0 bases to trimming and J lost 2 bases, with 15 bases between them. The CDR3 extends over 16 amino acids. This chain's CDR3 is CASSLASGGAPYEQYF. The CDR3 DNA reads TGTGCCAGCAGCTTGGCTTCTGGGGGGGCCCCCTACGAGCAGTACTTC.

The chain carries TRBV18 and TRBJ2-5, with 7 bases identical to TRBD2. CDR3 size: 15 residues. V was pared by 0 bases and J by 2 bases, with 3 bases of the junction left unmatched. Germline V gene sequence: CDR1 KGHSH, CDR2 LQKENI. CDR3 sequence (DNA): TGTGCCAGCTCACCACCGGCGGGAGCTCAAGAGACCCAGTACTTC. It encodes CASSPPAGAQETQYF.

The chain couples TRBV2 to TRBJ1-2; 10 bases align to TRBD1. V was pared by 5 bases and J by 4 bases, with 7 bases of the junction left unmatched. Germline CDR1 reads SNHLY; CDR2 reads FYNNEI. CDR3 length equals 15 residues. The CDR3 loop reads CASSQRQGAGYGYTF. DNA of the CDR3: TGTGCCAGCAGTCAAAGACAGGGGGCGGGCTATGGCTACACCTTC.

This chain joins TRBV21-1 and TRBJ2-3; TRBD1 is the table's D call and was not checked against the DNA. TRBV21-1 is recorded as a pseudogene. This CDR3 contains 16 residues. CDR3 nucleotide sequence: TGTGCCAGCAGCAAAGAGGGGACAGAGTGGGCCGGGACGCAGTATTTT. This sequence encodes CASSKEGTEWAGTQYF.

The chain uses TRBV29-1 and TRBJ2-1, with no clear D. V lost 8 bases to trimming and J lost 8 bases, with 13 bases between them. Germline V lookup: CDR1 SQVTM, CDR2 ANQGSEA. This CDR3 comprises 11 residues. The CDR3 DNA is TGCAGCCCTGGGGTCCCAGATGAGCAGTTCTTC. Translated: CSPGVPDEQFF.

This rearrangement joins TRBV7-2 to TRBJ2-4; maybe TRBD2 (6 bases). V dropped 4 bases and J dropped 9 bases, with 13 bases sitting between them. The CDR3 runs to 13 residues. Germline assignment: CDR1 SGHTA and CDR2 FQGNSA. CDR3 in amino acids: CASSSGTGSIQYF. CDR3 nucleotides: TGTGCCAGCAGCTCGGGGACCGGGAGCATTCAGTACTTC.

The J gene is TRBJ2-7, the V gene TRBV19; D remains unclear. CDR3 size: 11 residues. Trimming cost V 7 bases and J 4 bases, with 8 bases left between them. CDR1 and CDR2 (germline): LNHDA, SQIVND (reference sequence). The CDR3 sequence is CASTDSYEQYF. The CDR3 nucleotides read TGTGCCAGTACCGACTCATACGAGCAGTACTTC.

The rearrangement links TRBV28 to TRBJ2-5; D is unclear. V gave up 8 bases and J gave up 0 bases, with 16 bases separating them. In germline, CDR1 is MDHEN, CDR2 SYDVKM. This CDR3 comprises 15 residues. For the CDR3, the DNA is TGTGCCAGCTCCTATGATGGGAAAAACCAAGAGACCCAGTACTTC. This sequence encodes CASSYDGKNQETQYF.

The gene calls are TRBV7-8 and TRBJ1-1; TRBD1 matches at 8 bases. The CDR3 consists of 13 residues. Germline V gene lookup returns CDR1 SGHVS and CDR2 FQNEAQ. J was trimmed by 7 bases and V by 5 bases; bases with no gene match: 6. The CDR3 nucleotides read TGTGCCAGCAGCCGCGGACAGGGCAATGAAGCTTTCTTT. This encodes CASSRGQGNEAFF.

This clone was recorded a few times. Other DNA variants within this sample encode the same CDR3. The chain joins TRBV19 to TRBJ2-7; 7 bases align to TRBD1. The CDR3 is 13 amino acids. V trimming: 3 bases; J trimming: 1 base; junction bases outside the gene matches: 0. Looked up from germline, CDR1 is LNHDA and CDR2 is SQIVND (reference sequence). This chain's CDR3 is CASSMTGSYEQYF. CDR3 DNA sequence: TGTGCCAGTAGTATGACAGGGTCCTACGAGCAGTACTTC.

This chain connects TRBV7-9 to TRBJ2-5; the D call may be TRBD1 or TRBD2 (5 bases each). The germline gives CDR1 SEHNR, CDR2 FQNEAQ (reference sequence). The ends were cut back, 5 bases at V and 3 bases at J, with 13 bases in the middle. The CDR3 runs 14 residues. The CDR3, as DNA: TGTGCCAGCAGCCCCTCCGGGACGGAAGAGACCCAGTACTTC. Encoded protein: CASSPSGTEETQYF.

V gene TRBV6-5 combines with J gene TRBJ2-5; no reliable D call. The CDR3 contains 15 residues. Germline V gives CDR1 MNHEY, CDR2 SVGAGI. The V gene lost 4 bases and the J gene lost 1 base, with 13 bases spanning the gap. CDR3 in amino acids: CASSSQPTVQETQYF. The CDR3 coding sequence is TGTGCCAGCAGTTCCCAGCCAACAGTCCAAGAGACCCAGTACTTC.

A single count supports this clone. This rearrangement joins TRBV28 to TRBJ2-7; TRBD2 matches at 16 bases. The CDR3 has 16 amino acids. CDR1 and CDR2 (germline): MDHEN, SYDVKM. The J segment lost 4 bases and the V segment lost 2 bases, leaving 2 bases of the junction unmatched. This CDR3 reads CASSLGGLAGGYEQYF. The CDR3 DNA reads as TGTGCCAGCAGTTTAGGGGGACTAGCGGGAGGGTACGAGCAGTACTTC.

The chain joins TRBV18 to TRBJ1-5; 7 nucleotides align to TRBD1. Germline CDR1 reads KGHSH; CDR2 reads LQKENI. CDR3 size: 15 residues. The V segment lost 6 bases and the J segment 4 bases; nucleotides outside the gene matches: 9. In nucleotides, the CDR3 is TGTGCCAGCTCCAAAACAGGGGCCGTTAATCAGCCCCAGCATTTT. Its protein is CASSKTGAVNQPQHF.

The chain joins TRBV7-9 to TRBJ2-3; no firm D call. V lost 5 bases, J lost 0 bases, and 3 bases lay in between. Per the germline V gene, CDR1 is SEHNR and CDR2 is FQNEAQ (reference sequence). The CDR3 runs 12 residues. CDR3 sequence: CASSISTDTQYF. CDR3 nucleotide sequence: TGTGCCAGCAGCATAAGCACAGATACGCAGTATTTT. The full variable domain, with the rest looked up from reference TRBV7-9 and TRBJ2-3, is DTGVSQNPRHKITKRGQNVTFRCDPISEHNRLYWYRQTLGQGPEFLTYFQNEAQLEKSRLLSDRFSAERPKGSFSTLEIQRTEQGDSAMYLCASSISTDTQYFGPGTRLTVL.

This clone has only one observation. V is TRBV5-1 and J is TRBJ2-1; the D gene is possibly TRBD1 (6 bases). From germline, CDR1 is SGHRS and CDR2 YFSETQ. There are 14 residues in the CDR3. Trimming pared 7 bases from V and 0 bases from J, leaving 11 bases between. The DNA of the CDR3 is TGCGCCAGCGGCCAGGACAGCTCCTACAATGAGCAGTTCTTC. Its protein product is CASGQDSSYNEQFF.

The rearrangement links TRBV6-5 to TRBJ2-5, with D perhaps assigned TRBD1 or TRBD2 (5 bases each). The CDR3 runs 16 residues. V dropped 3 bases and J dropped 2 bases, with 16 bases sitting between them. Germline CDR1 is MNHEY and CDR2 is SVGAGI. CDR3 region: CASSYYDGTLQETQYF. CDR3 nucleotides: TGTGCCAGCAGTTATTACGACGGGACCCTTCAAGAGACCCAGTACTTC.

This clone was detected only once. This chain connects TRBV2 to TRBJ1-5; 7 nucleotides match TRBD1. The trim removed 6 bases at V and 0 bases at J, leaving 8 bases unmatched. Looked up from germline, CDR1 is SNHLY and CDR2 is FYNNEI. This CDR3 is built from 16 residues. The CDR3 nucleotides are TGTGCCAGCAGGTTCGACAGGGCCTATAGCAATCAGCCCCAGCATTTT. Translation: CASRFDRAYSNQPQHF.

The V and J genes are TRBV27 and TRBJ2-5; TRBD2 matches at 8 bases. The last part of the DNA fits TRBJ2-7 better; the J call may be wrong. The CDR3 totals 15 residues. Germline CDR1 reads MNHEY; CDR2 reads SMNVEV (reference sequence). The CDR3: CASPGSGRDFDEQYF. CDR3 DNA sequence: TGTGCCAGCCCGGGGAGCGGGAGAGATTTCGACGAGCAGTACTTC.

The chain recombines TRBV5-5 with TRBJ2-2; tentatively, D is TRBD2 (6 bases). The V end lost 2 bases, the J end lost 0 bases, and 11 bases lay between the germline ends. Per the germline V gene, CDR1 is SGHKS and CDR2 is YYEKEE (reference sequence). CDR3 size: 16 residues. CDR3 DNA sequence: TGTGCCAGCAGCTTTTTTGGAGGGGCGAACACCGGGGAGCTGTTTTTT. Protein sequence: CASSFFGGANTGELFF. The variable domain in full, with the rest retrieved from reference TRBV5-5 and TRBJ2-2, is DAGVTQSPTHLIKTRGQQVTLRCSPISGHKSVSWYQQVLGQGPQFIFQYYEKEERGRGNFPDRFSARQFPNYSSELNVNALLLGDSALYLCASSFFGGANTGELFFGEGSRLTVL.

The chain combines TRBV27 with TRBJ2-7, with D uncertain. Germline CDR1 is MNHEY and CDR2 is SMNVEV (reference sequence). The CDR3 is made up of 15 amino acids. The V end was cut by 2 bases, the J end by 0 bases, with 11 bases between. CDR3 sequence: CASSLRPTSSYEQYF. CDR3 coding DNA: TGTGCCAGCAGTTTAAGGCCAACGAGCTCCTACGAGCAGTACTTC.

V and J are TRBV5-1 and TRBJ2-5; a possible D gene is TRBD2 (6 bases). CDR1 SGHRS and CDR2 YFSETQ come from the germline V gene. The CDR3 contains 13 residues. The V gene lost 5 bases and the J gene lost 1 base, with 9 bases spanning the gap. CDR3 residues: CASRPGSQETQYF. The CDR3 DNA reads TGCGCCAGCAGGCCCGGGAGCCAAGAGACCCAGTACTTC. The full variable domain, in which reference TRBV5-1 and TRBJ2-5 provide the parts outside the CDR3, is KAGVTQTPRYLIKTRGQQVTLSCSPISGHRSVSWYQQTPGQGLQFLFEYFSETQRNKGNFPGRFSGRQFSNSRSEMNVSTLELGDSALYLCASRPGSQETQYFGPGTRLLVL.

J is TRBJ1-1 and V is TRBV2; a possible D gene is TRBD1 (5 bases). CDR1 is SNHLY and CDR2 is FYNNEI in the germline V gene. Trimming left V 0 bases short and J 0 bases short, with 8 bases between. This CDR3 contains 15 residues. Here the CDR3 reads CASSEAPGLNTEAFF. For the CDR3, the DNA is TGTGCCAGCAGTGAAGCCCCAGGGTTGAACACTGAAGCTTTCTTT.

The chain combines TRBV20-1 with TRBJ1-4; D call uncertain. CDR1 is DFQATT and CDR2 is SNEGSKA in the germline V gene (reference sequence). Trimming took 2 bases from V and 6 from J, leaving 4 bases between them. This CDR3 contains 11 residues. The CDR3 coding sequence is TGCAGTGCTAGATTGGATGAAAAACTGTTTTTT. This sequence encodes CSARLDEKLFF.